This passage covers 14 T cell receptor beta chains from one sample sequenced in a study of T cell responses to AZD1222 COVID-19 vaccine. The table came from immunoSEQ multiplex PCR; TCRdb's copy has only in-frame clones and leaves some out. The profile covers about 150,000 clones, with 94% appearing a single time and 0.95% to 1.5% taken by the ten largest. The sample consisted of peripheral blood, taken on day 0 of AZD1222 vaccination. Receptor source: an adult in good health.

The V gene is TRBV12-5, the J gene TRBJ2-1; D not resolved. Looked up from germline, CDR1 is LGHNT and CDR2 is FRNRAP. The CDR3 covers 13 residues. V was shortened by 7 bases and J by 3 bases, with 10 bases between the two germline ends. The CDR3 loop is CASALFGYNEQFF. The CDR3 nucleotides are TGTGCTAGTGCCCTCTTCGGCTACAATGAGCAGTTCTTC.

Here the CDR3 reads CASSSGYGYTF. In DNA form, the CDR3 reads TGTGCCAGCAGCTCCGGCTATGGCTACACCTTC. The chain is built from TRBV7-9 and TRBJ1-2; D is undetermined. V dropped 4 bases and J dropped 4 bases, with 4 bases sitting between them. The germline CDR1 and CDR2 sequences are SEHNR and FQNEAQ (reference sequence). CDR3 length: 11 residues.

The V gene is TRBV7-8, the J gene TRBJ2-2, with TRBD2 matching 11 bases. The germline gives CDR1 SGHVS, CDR2 FQNEAQ. The length of the CDR3 is 19 residues. V lost 5 bases to trimming and J lost 4 bases; unmatched junction nucleotides: 15. CDR3 residues: CASSPFLLAGGPATGELFF. CDR3 DNA sequence: TGTGCCAGCAGCCCTTTTTTGTTAGCGGGAGGGCCAGCCACCGGGGAGCTGTTTTTT.

This clone was counted a single time. V usage is TRBV21-1 and J usage is TRBJ1-5; the table calls TRBD1, which could not be checked here. TRBV21-1 is a recognized pseudogene. The CDR3 is made up of 17 amino acids. The DNA of the CDR3 is TGTGCCAGCAGCAAAGCGGGGACCGAGGGGGCTGCTCAGCCCCAGCATTTT. Amino acids: CASSKAGTEGAAQPQHF.

V gene TRBV5-5 combines with J gene TRBJ2-2; 8 bases match TRBD1. From germline, CDR1 is SGHKS and CDR2 YYEKEE (reference sequence). Trimming cost V 4 bases and J 6 bases; bases outside gene matches: 11. The CDR3 sequence is 16 residues long. In DNA, the CDR3 is TGTGCCAGCAGCCCTACAGGGGGTTATCGGGCCGGGGAGCTGTTTTTT. This gives the protein CASSPTGGYRAGELFF.

The chain is built from TRBV15 and TRBJ1-5; possible D gene TRBD1, 6 bases. Trimming shortened V by 3 bases and J by 0 bases, and 9 bases separated the two germline ends. The CDR3 loop spans 15 amino acids. CDR1 is LNHNV, CDR2 YYDKDF, per germline (reference sequence). The CDR3 DNA is TGTGCCACCAGCAGGGACAGATATAGCAATCAGCCCCAGCATTTT. This encodes CATSRDRYSNQPQHF.

The chain links TRBV2 to TRBJ1-1; 9 bases fit TRBD1. This CDR3 comprises 20 residues. V gave up 2 bases and J gave up 2 bases; unmatched junction bases: 18. In germline, CDR1 is SNHLY, CDR2 FYNNEI. Here the CDR3 reads CASSEWGQGTIPLSNTEAFF. CDR3 bases: TGTGCCAGCAGTGAATGGGGACAGGGTACGATACCTCTTTCTAACACTGAAGCTTTCTTT.

The chain has TRBV19 and TRBJ2-4; D not resolved. This CDR3 is 12 amino acids long. Germline CDR1 reads LNHDA; CDR2 reads SQIVND (reference sequence). V shed 6 bases and J shed 6 bases, with 9 bases lying between them. The CDR3 DNA follows: TGTGCCAGTAGCCGAACCCCAAACATTCAGTACTTC. Its protein product is CASSRTPNIQYF. Based on the CDR3 plus reference TRBV19 and TRBJ2-4, the full variable domain is DGGITQSPKYLFRKEGQNVTLSCEQNLNHDAMYWYRQDPGQGLRLIYYSQIVNDFQKGDIAEGYSVSREKKESFPLTVTSAQKNPTAFYLCASSRTPNIQYFGAGTRLSVL.

The chain recombines TRBV12-3 or TRBV12-4 with TRBJ1-5; D remains unclear. V was pared by 6 bases and J by 7 bases, with 13 bases between. The CDR3 runs 13 residues. The CDR3 nucleotides are TGTGCCAGCAGCCTGGGTCCAAGCCAGCCCCAGCATTTT. It codes for CASSLGPSQPQHF.

The rearrangement uses TRBV11-2 and TRBJ2-1; possibly TRBD1 or TRBD2 for D (5 bases each). Germline CDR1 and CDR2: SGHAT and FQNNGV. This CDR3 has 14 amino acids. V lost 1 base, J lost 15 bases, and 19 bases lay in between. CDR3 in amino acids: CASSLAGRQRGPFF. CDR3 in DNA: TGTGCCAGCAGCTTAGCCGGACGACAGAGGGGTCCGTTCTTC.

This chain joins TRBV18 and TRBJ2-7, with D possibly being TRBD2 (6 bases). The CDR3 spans 15 residues. V was pared by 3 bases and J by 2 bases, with 14 bases between. Germline CDR1 KGHSH, CDR2 LQKENI. DNA of the CDR3: TGTGCCAGCTCACCCTGCGGGGAACGACCCTACGAGCAGTACGTC. It translates to CASSPCGERPYEQYV.

This clone was seen a handful of times. The chain combines TRBV12-5 with TRBJ2-2; a possible D gene is TRBD1 (5 bases). This CDR3 has 15 residues. Germline lookup yields CDR1 LGHNT and CDR2 FRNRAP. Trimming shortened V by 7 bases and J by 0 bases, and 12 bases separated the two germline ends. Here the CDR3 reads CASAVDIANTGELFF. The CDR3 bases are TGTGCTAGTGCCGTGGACATCGCGAACACCGGGGAGCTGTTTTTT. The full variable domain, rest sourced from reference TRBV12-5 and TRBJ2-2, is DARVTQTPRHKVTEMGQEVTMRCQPILGHNTVFWYRQTMMQGLELLAYFRNRAPLDDSGMPKDRFSAEMPDATLATLKIQPSEPRDSAVYFCASAVDIANTGELFFGEGSRLTVL.

The chain employs TRBV2 and TRBJ1-4; D might be TRBD1 (6 bases). Trimming took 6 bases from V and 16 from J, leaving 18 bases between them. Germline CDR1 reads SNHLY; CDR2 reads FYNNEI. This CDR3 has 12 amino acids. This CDR3 reads CASRPDTGNPFF. CDR3 nucleotides: TGTGCCAGCAGACCCGATACAGGGAACCCGTTTTTT.

J is TRBJ2-3 and V is TRBV11-3, with D unresolved. Germline CDR1 SGHNT, CDR2 YENEEA. The CDR3 is 15 residues long. V was pared by 5 bases and J by 5 bases, with 17 bases between. Here the CDR3 reads CASSQGPPMEDTQYF. For the CDR3, the DNA is TGTGCCAGCAGCCAAGGTCCCCCGATGGAAGATACGCAGTATTTT.